One TCR beta chain is described in this entry. This sample is drawn from a study of T cells expressing NK-cell markers. As for the study in general: The TCR beta repertoires originated in sorted CD3+CD56+NKG2C+, CD3+CD56+NKG2C- and CD3+CD56-NKG2C+ T cells.

This CDR3 contains 15 residues. Germline V lookup: CDR1 SGHAT, CDR2 FQNNGV. From the 5' RACE reads, TCRdb lists one entry per CDR3 protein and no DNA. In total, the table holds a few hundred thousand distinct CDR3 sequences. Sequenced input: blood T cells: a sorted CD56 or NKG2C T cell subset, CD4+ or CD8+ T cells, or bulk PBMC T cells (not recorded which). This TCR was sampled from a man between 18 and 69 years old in good health. The J gene is TRBJ2-1, the V gene TRBV11-2. This CDR3 is CASSLRRSTNNEQFF.